This T cell receptor (beta chain) is from a study of blood T cells in healthy people across ages. Study context: Template-switching capture recovered about one barcoded beta molecule per two T cells.

This CDR3 region has 14 residues. Trimming stripped 7 bases from V and 7 bases from J, with 17 bases between. Notes on the study in general: Diversity of TCR beta per million T cells declined in a roughly linear way with age. A greater number of naive CD4+ cells and higher diversity distinguished long-lived donors from aged donors. Higher naive T cell percentage went strongly together with higher TCR beta diversity.

This clonotype was recorded only once. No antigen is known for it. A second PCR, run for about 7 to 11 cycles, used a sample-barcoded 5' primer plus a J-beta primer mix. A single record per CDR3 protein comes from TCRdb applying MiXCR to the 5' RACE reads. Of about 1.8 million distinct CDR3 sequences in the sample, about 50% are singletons; the top ten hold 2.1%. The gene calls are TRBV12-3 or TRBV12-4 and TRBJ2-1; tentative D call: TRBD2 (5 bases). Input material: blood. This TCR came from a woman aged 35 to 49 in good health. The CDR3 sequence is CASTEIGLANEQFF. DNA for the CDR3: TGTGCCAGCACCGAGATCGGACTGGCAAATGAGCAGTTCTTC.